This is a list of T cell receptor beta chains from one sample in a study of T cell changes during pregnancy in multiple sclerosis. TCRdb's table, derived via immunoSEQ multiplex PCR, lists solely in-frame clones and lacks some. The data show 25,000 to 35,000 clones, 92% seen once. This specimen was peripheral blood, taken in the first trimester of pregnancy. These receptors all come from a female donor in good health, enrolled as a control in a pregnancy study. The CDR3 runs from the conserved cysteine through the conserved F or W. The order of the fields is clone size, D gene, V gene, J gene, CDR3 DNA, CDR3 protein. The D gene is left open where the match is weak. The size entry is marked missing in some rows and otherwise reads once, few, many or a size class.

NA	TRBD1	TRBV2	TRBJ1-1	TGTGCCAGCAGGCCCGACAGGGGGCGGGATACTGAAGCTTTCTTT	CASRPDRGRDTEAFF
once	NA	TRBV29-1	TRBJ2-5	TGCAGCGTTGAAGTGTCAGGGGCAGAGACCCAGTACTTC	CSVEVSGAETQYF
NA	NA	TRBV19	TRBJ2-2	TGTGCCAGTAGTATTCGCGGGGAATACACCGGGGAGCTGTTTTTT	CASSIRGEYTGELFF
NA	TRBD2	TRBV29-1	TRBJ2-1	TGCAGCGTTGACCCCGGGGGGGCCATTAATGAGCAGTTCTTC	CSVDPGGAINEQFF
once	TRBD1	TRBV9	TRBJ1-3	TGTGCCAGCAGCGCGACTTGGACAGGGACTGGAAACACCATATATTTT	CASSATWTGTGNTIYF
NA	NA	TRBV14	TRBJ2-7	TGTGCCAGCAGTTTGCCAGGGGCCCCGTTTACGGAGCAGTACTTC	CASSLPGAPFTEQYF
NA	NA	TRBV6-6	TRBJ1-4	TGTGCCAGCAGTCGGACGGAGGATAATGAAAAACTGTTTTTT	CASSRTEDNEKLFF
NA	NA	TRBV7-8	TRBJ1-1	TGTGCCAGCAGCAGTCCGGGGGGCGGTTATACTGAAGCTTTCTTT	CASSSPGGGYTEAFF
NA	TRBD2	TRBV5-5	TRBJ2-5	TGTGCCAGCATACTAGCGGGGGAGACCCAGTACTTC	CASILAGETQYF
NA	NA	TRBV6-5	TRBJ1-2	TGTGCCAGCAGTTTTCGCGGGGCGGGCTACACCTTC	CASSFRGAGYTF
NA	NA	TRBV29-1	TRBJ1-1	TGCAGCGTTGCGGGTGGGGGGAACAGGCCGAACACTGAAGCTTTCTTT	CSVAGGGNRPNTEAFF
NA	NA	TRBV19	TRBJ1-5	TGTGCCAGTAGTATAGACCGACTAGGGGCCGGTTCTCCCCAGCATTTT	CASSIDRLGAGSPQHF
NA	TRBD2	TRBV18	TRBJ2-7	TGTGCCAGCTCACCACGGGGACTAGCCTACGAGCAGTACTTC	CASSPRGLAYEQYF
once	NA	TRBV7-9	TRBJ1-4	TGTGCCAGCAGCCTCCTCGGGGATACTAATGAAAAACTGTTTTTT	CASSLLGDTNEKLFF
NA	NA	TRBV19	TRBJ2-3	TGTGCCAGTAGTATAAGGGGGACCCGGGGGGAAAGCACAGATACGCAGTATTTT	CASSIRGTRGESTDTQYF
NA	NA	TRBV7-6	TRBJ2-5	TGTGCCAGCAGCTTAATGCTTGCGGAGACCCAGTACTTC	CASSLMLAETQYF
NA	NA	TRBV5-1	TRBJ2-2	TGCGCCAGCAGCTTCCAAGCCGGGGACACCGGGGAGCTGTTTTTT	CASSFQAGDTGELFF
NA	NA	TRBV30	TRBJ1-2	TGTGCCGGGGGGGAGGGGGCTAACTATGGCTACACCTTC	CAGGEGANYGYTF
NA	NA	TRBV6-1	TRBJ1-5	TGTGCCAGCAGTGTCGCGTCAGGGAATCAGCCCCAGCATTTT	CASSVASGNQPQHF
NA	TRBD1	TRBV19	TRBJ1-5	TGTGCCAGTAGTTCACAGGGGGTCGGGCGCAATCAGCCCCAGCATTTT	CASSSQGVGRNQPQHF
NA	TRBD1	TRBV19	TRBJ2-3	TGTGCCAGTAGTAATCCGGGACAGGGCTACACAGATACGCAGTATTTT	CASSNPGQGYTDTQYF
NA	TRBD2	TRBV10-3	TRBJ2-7	TGTGCCATCAGTGAGGGAGGCGGGGGTTACGAGCAGTACTTC	CAISEGGGGYEQYF
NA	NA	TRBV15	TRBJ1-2	TGTGCCACCAGCAGGGTTACGGTTGAGGCCTATGGCTACACCTTC	CATSRVTVEAYGYTF
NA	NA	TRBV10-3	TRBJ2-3	TGTGCCATCACGTTACAGGGAACAGATACGCAGTATTTT	CAITLQGTDTQYF
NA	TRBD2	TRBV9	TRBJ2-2	TGTGCCAGCAGCGCACTAGCGGGAGCCGGGGAGCTGTTTTTT	CASSALAGAGELFF
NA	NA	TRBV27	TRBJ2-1	TGTGCCAGCAGTTTAATCCCCAGGGGTCGGTTCAATGAGCAGTTCTTC	CASSLIPRGRFNEQFF
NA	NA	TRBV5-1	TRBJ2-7	TGCGCCAGCGCGCCAGGGGGGTTCTACGAGCAGTACTTC	CASAPGGFYEQYF
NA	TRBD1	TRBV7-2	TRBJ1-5	TGTGCCAGCAGCTTAGTAGGGGGCTCGGGCAATCAGCCCCAGCATTTT	CASSLVGGSGNQPQHF
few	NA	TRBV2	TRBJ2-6	TGTGCCAGCCAGGCGGACGGGGTGGCCAACGTCCTGACTTTC	CASQADGVANVLTF
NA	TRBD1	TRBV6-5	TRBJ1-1	TGTGCCAGCAGTTCATCCGGGACAGGGGGCACTGAAGCTTTCTTT	CASSSSGTGGTEAFF
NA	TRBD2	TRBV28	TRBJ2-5	TGTGCCAGCAGTCTAGCGGGAAAGGGGTCCCAGTACTTC	CASSLAGKGSQYF
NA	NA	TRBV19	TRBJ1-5	TGTGCCAGTAGCCCCACAAGCAATCAGCCCCAGCATTTT	CASSPTSNQPQHF
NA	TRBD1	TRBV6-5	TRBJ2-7	TGTGCCAGCAGCAGCCCGGACAGGGTATCTAAGCAGTACTTC	CASSSPDRVSKQYF
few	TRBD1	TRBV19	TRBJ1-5	TGTGCCAGTAGTAGAGCGGGACAGGGAAATCAGCCCCAGCATTTT	CASSRAGQGNQPQHF
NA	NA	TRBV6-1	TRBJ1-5	TGTGCCAGCAGTGGATCCCTCAGGGGCAATCAGCCCCAGCATTTT	CASSGSLRGNQPQHF